This T cell receptor (beta chain) was recorded in a study of blood T cell repertoires in COVID-19 (dated by TCRdb to about 2020). About the study as a whole: Collaborator samples came from the United States, Italy and Spain and covered acute and convalescent phases of COVID-19. The material from the prospective study consisted of cDNA or gDNA derived from T cells, B-cell-depleted T cells, or PBMCs. The dataset comprised deeply sampled blood TCRbeta repertoires from subjects exposed to, actively infected with, or recovered from COVID-19. The repertoires were released in a freely available public database meant as a resource for research on the immune response to SARS-CoV-2. Samples were obtained from the ongoing ImmuneRACE study (first 160 participants) and from 1,254 subjects provided by 6 global collaborators. Sample metadata almost always included a de-identified subject ID, COVID-19 status, age in years and sex. Where HLA class I and class II types were available, the types were taken from metadata supplied by the sample provider, not from assay-based typing. Overall results and qualifications from the work: The amount of clinical and demographic metadata varied by source and participant and was provided uncurated.

Points on this clone: There is no known antigen for this receptor. The sample holds no much larger clone one base away, and base qualities are not on file.

Reading the germline V gene gives CDR1 MNHEY and CDR2 SVGAGI. The CDR3, from cysteine to phenylalanine, totals 15 residues. Just the 45-base CDR3 DNA is kept, in frame starting at base 1. Trimming leaves V shorter by 8 bases and J shorter by 1 base, with the junction holding 9 bases beyond the gene matches. In Seattle, one collaborating source enrolled patients while the infection was active and tracked those patients longitudinally over the course of disease. Whole blood was collected in K2EDTA tubes by collaborating institutions according to the institutions' own protocols. For TCRbeta analysis, collaborators shipped samples in one of three forms: frozen whole blood, isolated PBMCs, or DNA extracted from either of those sample types. TCRbeta CDR3 regions were amplified from genomic DNA by means of the immunoSEQ Assay, a bias-controlled multiplex PCR. The study's own analysis went as follows. Within the assay, amplification of reference gene primers was used to estimate how many nucleated cells each sample contained. Sequence reads were collapsed and filtered to measure the absolute abundance of every unique TCRbeta CDR3 rearrangement. For each sample, productive Simpson clonality was calculated by taking the square root of Simpson's diversity index across productive rearrangements. TCRdb's version of the immuneACCESS table is confined to in-frame rearrangements and falls short of the full clone set. An unresolved V gene accounts for under half of the shortfall where checked; the remainder is of unknown origin. The V and J calls and the clone size are those of that table, but D and trimming were determined from the DNA. Present in this sample are some 110,000 clones, roughly 92% of which were seen just once. Jointly, the top ten make up approximately 2% of the sample.

The specimen was peripheral blood. The rearranged segments are TRBV6-5 and TRBJ1-1; a stretch of 8 junction bases matches TRBD1. The sequence came from a man aged 50-60 years with COVID-19, enrolled during active disease. The nucleotide sequence reads TGTGCCAGCCTACCTAGACAGGGGCAGAACACTGAAGCTTTCTTT. It translates to CASLPRQGQNTEAFF.